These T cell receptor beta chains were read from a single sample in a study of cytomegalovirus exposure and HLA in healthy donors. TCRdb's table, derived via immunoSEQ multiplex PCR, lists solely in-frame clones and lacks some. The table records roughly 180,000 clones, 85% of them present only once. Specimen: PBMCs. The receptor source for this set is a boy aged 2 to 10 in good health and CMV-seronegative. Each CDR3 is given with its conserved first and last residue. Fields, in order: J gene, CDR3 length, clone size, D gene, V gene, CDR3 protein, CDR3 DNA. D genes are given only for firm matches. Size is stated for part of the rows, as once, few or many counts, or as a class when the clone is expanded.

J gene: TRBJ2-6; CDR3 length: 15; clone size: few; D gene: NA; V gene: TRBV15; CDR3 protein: CATGTGSSGANVLTF; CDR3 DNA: TGTGCCACCGGGACTGGCAGCTCTGGGGCCAACGTCCTGACTTTC
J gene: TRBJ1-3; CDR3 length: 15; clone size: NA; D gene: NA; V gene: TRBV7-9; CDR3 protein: CASSLGSSSGNTIYF; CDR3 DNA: TGTGCCAGCAGCTTAGGCAGTTCCTCTGGAAACACCATATATTTT
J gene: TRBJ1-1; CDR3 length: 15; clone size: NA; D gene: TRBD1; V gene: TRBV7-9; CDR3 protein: CSSSLGQGRDTEAFF; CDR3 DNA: TGTTCCAGCAGCTTGGGACAGGGCAGGGACACTGAAGCTTTCTTT
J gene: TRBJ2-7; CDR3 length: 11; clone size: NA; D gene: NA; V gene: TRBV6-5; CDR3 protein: CAYATQNEQYF; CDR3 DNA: TGTGCCTACGCAACACAGAACGAGCAGTACTTC
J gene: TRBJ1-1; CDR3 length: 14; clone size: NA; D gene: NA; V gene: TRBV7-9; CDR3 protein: CASSSRQINTEAFF; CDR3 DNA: TGTGCCAGCAGCTCGCGACAGATTAACACTGAAGCTTTCTTT
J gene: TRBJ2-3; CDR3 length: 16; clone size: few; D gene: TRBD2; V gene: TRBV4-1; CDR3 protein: CASSQRQAGSTDTQYF; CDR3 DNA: TGCGCCAGCAGCCAAAGGCAAGCGGGGAGCACAGATACGCAGTATTTT
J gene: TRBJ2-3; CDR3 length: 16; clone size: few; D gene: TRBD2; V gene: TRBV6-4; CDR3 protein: CASSDIAGGPPDTQYF; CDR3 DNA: TGTGCCAGCAGTGACATCGCGGGGGGGCCCCCAGATACGCAGTATTTT
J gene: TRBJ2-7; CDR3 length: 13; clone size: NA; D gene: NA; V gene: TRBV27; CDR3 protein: CASSSGLVGWQYF; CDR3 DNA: TGTGCCAGCAGTTCTGGACTGGTAGGATGGCAGTACTTC
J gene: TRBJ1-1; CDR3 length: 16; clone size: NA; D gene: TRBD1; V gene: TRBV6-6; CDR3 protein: CASSYSPGQMNTEAFF; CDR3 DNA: TGTGCCAGCAGTTACTCTCCGGGACAGATGAACACTGAAGCTTTCTTT
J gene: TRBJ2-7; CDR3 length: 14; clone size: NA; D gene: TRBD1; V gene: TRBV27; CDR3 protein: CASSASGTGYEQYF; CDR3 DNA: TGTGCCAGCAGTGCATCCGGGACAGGCTACGAGCAGTACTTC
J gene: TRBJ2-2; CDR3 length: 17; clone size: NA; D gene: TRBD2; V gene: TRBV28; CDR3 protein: CASSFGRESVNVGELFF; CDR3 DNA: TGTGCCAGCAGTTTCGGGAGGGAGTCGGTTAACGTCGGGGAGCTGTTTTTT
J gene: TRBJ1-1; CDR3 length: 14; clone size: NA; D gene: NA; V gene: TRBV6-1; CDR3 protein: CASSSQGGGTEAFF; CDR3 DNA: TGTGCCAGCAGTTCACAGGGTGGGGGCACTGAAGCTTTCTTT
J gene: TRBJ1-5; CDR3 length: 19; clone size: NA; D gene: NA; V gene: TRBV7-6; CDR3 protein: CASSSNCRRDTYSNQPQHF; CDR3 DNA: TGTGCCAGCAGCTCCAATTGCCGCCGGGACACCTATAGCAATCAGCCCCAGCATTTT
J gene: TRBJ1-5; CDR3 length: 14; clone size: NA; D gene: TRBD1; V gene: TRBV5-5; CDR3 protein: CASSRDSRNQPQHF; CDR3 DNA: TGTGCCAGCAGCAGGGACAGTCGCAATCAGCCCCAGCATTTT
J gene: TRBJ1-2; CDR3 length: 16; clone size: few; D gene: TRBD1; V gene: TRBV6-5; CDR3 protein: CASSYSIWTGMRGYTF; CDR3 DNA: TGTGCCAGCAGTTACTCGATTTGGACAGGGATGAGGGGGTACACCTTC
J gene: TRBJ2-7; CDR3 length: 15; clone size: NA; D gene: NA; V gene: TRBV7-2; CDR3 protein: CASSKDGFYSYEQYF; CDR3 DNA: TGTGCCAGCAGCAAAGACGGGTTCTACTCCTACGAGCAGTACTTC
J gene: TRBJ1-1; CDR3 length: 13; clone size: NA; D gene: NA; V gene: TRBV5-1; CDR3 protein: CASSLDLNTEAFF; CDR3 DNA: TGCGCCAGCAGCCTAGACCTGAACACTGAAGCTTTCTTT
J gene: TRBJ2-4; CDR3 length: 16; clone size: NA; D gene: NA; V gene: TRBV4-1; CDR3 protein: CASSLGSGRDRNIQYF; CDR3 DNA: TGCGCCAGCAGCCTAGGCTCGGGCAGGGATCGAAACATTCAGTACTTC
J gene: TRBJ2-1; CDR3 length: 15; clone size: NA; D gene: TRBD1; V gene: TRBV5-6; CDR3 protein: CASSLEDRFYNEQFF; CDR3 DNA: TGTGCCAGCAGCTTGGAGGACAGGTTCTACAATGAGCAGTTCTTC
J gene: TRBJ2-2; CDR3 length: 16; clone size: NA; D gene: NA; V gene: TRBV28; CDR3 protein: CASSSARTVNTGELFF; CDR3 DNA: TGTGCCAGCAGTTCAGCGAGAACGGTGAACACCGGGGAGCTGTTTTTT
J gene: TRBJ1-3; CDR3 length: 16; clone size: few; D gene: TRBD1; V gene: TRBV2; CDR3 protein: CASSVKQGASGNTIYF; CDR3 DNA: TGTGCCAGCAGTGTTAAGCAGGGGGCCTCTGGAAACACCATATATTTT
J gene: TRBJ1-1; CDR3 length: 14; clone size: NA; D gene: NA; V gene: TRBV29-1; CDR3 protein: CSVEDRGSRAEAFF; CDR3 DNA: TGCAGCGTTGAAGATCGGGGTTCCCGGGCTGAAGCTTTCTTT
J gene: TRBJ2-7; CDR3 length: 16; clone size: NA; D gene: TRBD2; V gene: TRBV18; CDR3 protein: CASSRPGLAGAREQYF; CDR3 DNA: TGTGCCAGCTCACGACCGGGACTAGCGGGAGCGAGGGAGCAGTACTTC
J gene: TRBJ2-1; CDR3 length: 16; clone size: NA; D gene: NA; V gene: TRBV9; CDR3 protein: CASSVVLQGSYNEQFF; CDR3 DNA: TGTGCCAGCAGCGTAGTTTTACAGGGCTCCTACAATGAGCAGTTCTTC
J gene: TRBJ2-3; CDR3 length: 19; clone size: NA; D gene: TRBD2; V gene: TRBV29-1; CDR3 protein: CSVKSVTSGLKGPTDTQYF; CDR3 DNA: TGCAGCGTCAAGAGTGTGACTAGCGGCCTTAAGGGGCCCACAGATACGCAGTATTTT
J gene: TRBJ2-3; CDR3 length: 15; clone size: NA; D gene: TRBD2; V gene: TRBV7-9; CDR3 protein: CASSLGSGGTDTQYF; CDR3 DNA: TGTGCCAGCAGCTTAGGAAGCGGGGGAACAGATACGCAGTATTTT
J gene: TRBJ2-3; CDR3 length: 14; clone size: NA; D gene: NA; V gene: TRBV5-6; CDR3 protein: CASSFGGNTDTQYF; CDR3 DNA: TGTGCCAGCAGCTTTGGGGGGAATACAGATACGCAGTATTTT
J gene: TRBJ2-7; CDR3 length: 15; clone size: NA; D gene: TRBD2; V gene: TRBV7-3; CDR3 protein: CASSLGASGTYEQYF; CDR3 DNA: TGTGCCAGCAGCTTAGGGGCTAGCGGTACCTACGAGCAGTACTTC
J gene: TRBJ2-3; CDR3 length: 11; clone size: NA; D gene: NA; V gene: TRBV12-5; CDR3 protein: CASGRGDTQYF; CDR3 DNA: TGTGCTAGTGGTCGGGGAGATACGCAGTATTTT
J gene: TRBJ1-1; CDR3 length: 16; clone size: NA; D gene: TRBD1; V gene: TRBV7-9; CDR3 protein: CASSLGDRGQDTEAFF; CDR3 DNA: TGTGCCAGCAGCTTAGGGGACAGGGGACAAGACACTGAAGCTTTCTTT
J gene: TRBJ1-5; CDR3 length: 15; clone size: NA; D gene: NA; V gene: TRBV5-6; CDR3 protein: CASSLKGVGGQPQHF; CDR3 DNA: TGTGCCAGCAGCTTGAAGGGGGTGGGTGGTCAGCCCCAGCATTTT
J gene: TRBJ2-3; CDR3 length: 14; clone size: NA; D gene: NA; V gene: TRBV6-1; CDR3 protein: CASSELQTAGTQYF; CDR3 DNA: TGTGCCAGCAGTGAACTACAGACAGCAGGTACGCAGTATTTT
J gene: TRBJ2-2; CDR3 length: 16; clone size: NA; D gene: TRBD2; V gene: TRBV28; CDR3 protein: CASSLGWLADTGELFF; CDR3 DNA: TGTGCCAGCAGTTTGGGTTGGCTAGCGGACACCGGGGAGCTGTTTTTT
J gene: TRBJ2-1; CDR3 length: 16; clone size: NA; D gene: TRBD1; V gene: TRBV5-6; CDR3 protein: CASSPGTGAGRYEQFF; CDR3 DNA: TGTGCCAGCAGCCCCGGGACAGGGGCCGGGCGATATGAGCAGTTCTTC
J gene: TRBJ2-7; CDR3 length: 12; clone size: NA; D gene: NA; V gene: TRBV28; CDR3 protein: CASRGGFGEQYF; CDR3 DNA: TGTGCCTCGAGGGGGGGCTTTGGCGAGCAGTACTTC
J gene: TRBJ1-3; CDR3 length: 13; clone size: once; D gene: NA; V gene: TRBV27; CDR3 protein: CASSWTHGNTIYF; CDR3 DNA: TGTGCCAGCAGTTGGACACATGGAAACACCATATATTTT
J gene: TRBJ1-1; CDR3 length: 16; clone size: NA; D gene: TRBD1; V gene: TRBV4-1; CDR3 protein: CASSPVYRGQNTEAFF; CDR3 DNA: TGCGCCAGCAGCCCGGTCTACAGGGGGCAGAACACTGAAGCTTTCTTT
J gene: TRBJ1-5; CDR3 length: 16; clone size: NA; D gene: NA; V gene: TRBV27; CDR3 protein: CASSRVGTTSNQPQHF; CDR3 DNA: TGTGCCAGCAGTCGCGTGGGGACAACTAGCAATCAGCCCCAGCATTTT
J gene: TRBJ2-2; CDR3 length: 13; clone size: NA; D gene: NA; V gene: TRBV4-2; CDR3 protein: CASSTGSTGELFF; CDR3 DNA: TGTGCCAGCAGTACCGGGAGTACCGGGGAGCTGTTTTTT
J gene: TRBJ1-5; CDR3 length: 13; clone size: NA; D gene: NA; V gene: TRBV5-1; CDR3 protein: CASSSGGNQPQHF; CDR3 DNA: TGCGCCAGCAGCTCAGGGGGCAATCAGCCCCAGCATTTT
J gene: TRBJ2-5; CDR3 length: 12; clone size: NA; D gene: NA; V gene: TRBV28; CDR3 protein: CASRVAGKTQYF; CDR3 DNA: TGTGCCAGCAGGGTGGCAGGGAAGACCCAGTACTTC
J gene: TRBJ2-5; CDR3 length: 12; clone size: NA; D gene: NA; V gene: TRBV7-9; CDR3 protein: CSSSPHIETQYF; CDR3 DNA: TGTTCCAGCAGCCCACACATAGAGACCCAGTACTTC
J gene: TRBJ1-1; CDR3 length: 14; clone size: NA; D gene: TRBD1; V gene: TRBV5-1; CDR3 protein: CASRRGPMNTEAFF; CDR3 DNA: TGCGCCAGCAGGAGGGGGCCGATGAACACTGAAGCTTTCTTT
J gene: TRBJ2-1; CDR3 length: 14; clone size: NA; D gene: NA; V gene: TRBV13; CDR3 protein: CASSPPDKYNEQFF; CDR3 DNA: TGTGCCAGCAGCCCACCTGACAAATACAATGAGCAGTTCTTC
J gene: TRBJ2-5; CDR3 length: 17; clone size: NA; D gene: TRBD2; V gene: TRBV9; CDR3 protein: CASSVGLAGGSQETQYF; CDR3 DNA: TGTGCCAGCAGCGTAGGGCTTGCGGGGGGAAGCCAAGAGACCCAGTACTTC
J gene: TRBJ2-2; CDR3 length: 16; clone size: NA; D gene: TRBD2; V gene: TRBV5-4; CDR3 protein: CASSLGPAGEAGELFF; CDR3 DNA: TGTGCCAGCAGCTTAGGTCCAGCGGGAGAAGCCGGGGAGCTGTTTTTT
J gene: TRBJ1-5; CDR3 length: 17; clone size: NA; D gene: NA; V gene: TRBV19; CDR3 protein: CASSIVLPDGSGGPQHF; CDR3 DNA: TGTGCCAGTAGTATAGTCTTACCGGACGGATCGGGGGGCCCCCAGCATTTT
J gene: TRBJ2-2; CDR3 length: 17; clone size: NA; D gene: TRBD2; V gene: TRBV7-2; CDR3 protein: CASSLGTLAGNTGELFF; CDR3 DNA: TGTGCCAGCAGCTTAGGGACGCTAGCGGGGAACACCGGGGAGCTGTTTTTT
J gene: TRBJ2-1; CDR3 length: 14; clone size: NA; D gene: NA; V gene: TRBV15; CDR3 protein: CATSRGGGVNEQFF; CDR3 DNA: TGTGCCACCAGCAGAGGAGGGGGGGTCAATGAGCAGTTCTTC
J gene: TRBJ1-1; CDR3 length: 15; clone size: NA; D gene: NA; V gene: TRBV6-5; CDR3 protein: CASSYAAGLNTEAFF; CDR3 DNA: TGTGCCAGCAGTTATGCCGCGGGCTTGAACACTGAAGCTTTCTTT
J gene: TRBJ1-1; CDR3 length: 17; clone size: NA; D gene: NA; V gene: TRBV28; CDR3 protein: CASSLGVAGRWNTEAFF; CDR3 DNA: TGTGCCAGCAGTCTAGGAGTAGCAGGGAGGTGGAACACTGAAGCTTTCTTT
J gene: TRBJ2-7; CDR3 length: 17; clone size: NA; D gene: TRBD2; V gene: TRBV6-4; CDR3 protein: CASSDSIPAGGAYEQYF; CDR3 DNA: TGTGCCAGCAGTGACTCGATTCCGGCGGGAGGTGCCTACGAGCAGTACTTC
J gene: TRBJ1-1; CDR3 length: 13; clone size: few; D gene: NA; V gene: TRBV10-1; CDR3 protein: CASSESTGSEAFF; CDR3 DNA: TGCGCCAGCAGTGAGTCGACAGGTTCTGAAGCTTTCTTT
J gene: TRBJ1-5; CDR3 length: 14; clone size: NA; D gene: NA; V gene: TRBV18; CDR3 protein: CASSLGHSNQPQHF; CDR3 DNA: TGTGCCAGCTCACTGGGACACTCCAATCAGCCCCAGCATTTT
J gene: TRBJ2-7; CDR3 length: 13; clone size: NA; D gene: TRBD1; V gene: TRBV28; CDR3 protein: CASRPGGAREQYF; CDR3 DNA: TGTGCCAGCAGGCCAGGGGGCGCGAGGGAGCAGTACTTC
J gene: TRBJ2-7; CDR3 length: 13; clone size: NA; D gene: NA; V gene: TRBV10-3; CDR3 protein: CAIRGARSYEQYF; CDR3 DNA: TGTGCCATCCGGGGGGCTAGGAGCTACGAGCAGTACTTC
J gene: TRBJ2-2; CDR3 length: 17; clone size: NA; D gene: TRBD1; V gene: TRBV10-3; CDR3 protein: CAIRDSTGTGGTGELFF; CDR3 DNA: TGTGCCATCAGGGACTCAACCGGGACAGGGGGCACCGGGGAGCTGTTTTTT
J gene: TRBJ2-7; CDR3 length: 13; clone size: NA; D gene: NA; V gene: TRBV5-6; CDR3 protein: CASSLDGSYEQYF; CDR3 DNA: TGTGCCAGCAGCTTGGACGGGTCGTACGAGCAGTACTTC
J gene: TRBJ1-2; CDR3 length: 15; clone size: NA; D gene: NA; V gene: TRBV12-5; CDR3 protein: CARVLTDPSNYGYTF; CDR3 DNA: TGTGCTAGAGTTCTGACAGATCCCTCTAACTATGGCTACACCTTC